These 17 T cell receptor beta chains were sequenced from one sample in a study of cytomegalovirus exposure and HLA in healthy donors. Researchers ran the PCR with 60 Vbeta and 13 Jbeta primers. TCRdb's table, derived via immunoSEQ multiplex PCR, lists solely in-frame clones and lacks some. The sample includes about 200,000 clones. The sample was PBMCs. The receptors were gathered from a man aged 25 to 40 in good health and CMV-seronegative.

The chain joins TRBV7-9 to TRBJ2-5, with TRBD2 matching 8 bases. The germline CDR1 and CDR2 sequences are SEHNR and FQNEAQ (reference sequence). The CDR3 totals 16 residues. The V and J ends lost 1 base and 4 bases, in that order; junction bases with no gene match: 8. CDR3 DNA sequence: TGTGCCAGCAGCTTAGGGGAGGCGGGGGGAATAGAGACCCAGTACTTC. Translated, it gives CASSLGEAGGIETQYF. The full variable domain, with the rest looked up from reference TRBV7-9 and TRBJ2-5, is DTGVSQNPRHKITKRGQNVTFRCDPISEHNRLYWYRQTLGQGPEFLTYFQNEAQLEKSRLLSDRFSAERPKGSFSTLEIQRTEQGDSAMYLCASSLGEAGGIETQYFGPGTRLLVL.

This chain links TRBV15 with TRBJ2-2; 9 nucleotides match TRBD2. Trimming took 8 bases from V and 8 from J; bases not matched to a gene: 21. This CDR3 has 18 amino acids. Germline values: CDR1 LNHNV, CDR2 YYDKDF (reference sequence). The DNA of the CDR3 is TGTGCCACCCACCCCAATATCCTAGCGGGGCCAAAGGGGGGGGAGCTGTTTTTT. Translation gives CATHPNILAGPKGGELFF.

V is TRBV28 and J is TRBJ1-1; 7 positions agree with TRBD1. Germline CDR1 is MDHEN and CDR2 is SYDVKM. After removal of 6 bases from V and 5 bases from J, the junction contained 9 bases not matched to a gene. CDR3 length: 14 amino acids. CDR3 in amino acids: CASSHTGVGTEAFF. In DNA form, the CDR3 reads TGTGCCAGCAGCCATACAGGGGTTGGGACTGAAGCTTTCTTT. Together with reference TRBV28 and TRBJ1-1, the CDR3 gives the full variable domain: DVKVTQSSRYLVKRTGEKVFLECVQDMDHENMFWYRQDPGLGLRLIYFSYDVKMKEKGDIPEGYSVSREKKERFSLILESASTNQTSMYLCASSHTGVGTEAFFGQGTRLTVV.

CDR3 nucleotide sequence: TGTGCCAGTAGTATCAGGCAAGGGAGGACTAATGAAAAACTGTTTTTT. This translates into CASSIRQGRTNEKLFF. The chain carries TRBV19 and TRBJ1-4; no firm D call. CDR3 length: 16 amino acids. Germline-derived CDR1 and CDR2 are LNHDA and SQIVND (reference sequence). With 3 bases removed from V and 2 bases from J, the gap between germline ends came to 13 bases.

The chain joins TRBV5-1 to TRBJ2-3; D is possibly TRBD1 (5 bases). The CDR3 covers 14 residues. V lost 2 bases and J 4 bases, leaving 11 bases between the germline ends. Germline values: CDR1 SGHRS, CDR2 YFSETQ. For the CDR3, the DNA is TGCGCCAGCAGCTTAGGGGATGCTCCAGATACGCAGTATTTT. Translation: CASSLGDAPDTQYF.

The V call is TRBV2, the J call TRBJ1-2, with 10 bases that match TRBD1. The CDR3 totals 13 residues. V gave up 6 bases and J gave up 10 bases; unmatched junction bases: 8. Per germline, CDR1 SNHLY and CDR2 FYNNEI. The chain's CDR3 is CASRPGTGVNYTF. CDR3 bases: TGTGCCAGCAGACCCGGGACAGGGGTGAACTACACCTTC.

This rearrangement joins TRBV7-9 to TRBJ2-7; D might be TRBD2 (6 bases). V was cut by 2 bases and J by 1 base, with 15 bases left in between. This CDR3 comprises 16 residues. Germline V lookup: CDR1 SEHNR, CDR2 FQNEAQ (reference sequence). CDR3 amino acids: CASSLPAGQGSYEQYF. The CDR3 DNA sequence: TGTGCCAGCAGCTTACCCGCGGGGCAGGGATCCTACGAGCAGTACTTC.

The chain has TRBV27 and TRBJ2-7, with D uncertain. The ends were cut back, 3 bases at V and 9 bases at J, with 9 bases in the middle. CDR3 size: 11 residues. CDR1 and CDR2 (germline): MNHEY, SMNVEV (reference sequence). This CDR3 reads CASSFSERQYF. The CDR3 DNA is TGTGCCAGCAGTTTCTCGGAGCGGCAGTACTTC.

This CDR3 reads CASSLRGNKWTREQFF. The CDR3 DNA follows: TGTGCCAGCAGCCTAAGGGGAAATAAGTGGACAAGGGAGCAGTTCTTC. V gene TRBV14 combines with J gene TRBJ2-1; possibly TRBD1 for D (5 bases). CDR3 length: 16 residues. Trimming pared 4 bases from V and 10 bases from J, leaving 23 bases between. Per the germline V gene, CDR1 is SGHDN and CDR2 is FVKESK.

The chain joins TRBV5-1 to TRBJ2-5; D unclear. Germline CDR1 SGHRS, CDR2 YFSETQ. CDR3 length equals 13 residues. Trimming left V 4 bases short and J 2 bases short, with 9 bases between. CDR3 in amino acids: CASSPQTQETQYF. In nucleotides, the CDR3 is TGCGCCAGCAGCCCCCAAACTCAAGAGACCCAGTACTTC.

The chain combines TRBV30 with TRBJ2-5; 7 bases are a match to TRBD1. The ends lost 5 bases at V and 5 bases at J; junction bases unmatched: 14. Germline loops: CDR1 GTSNPN, CDR2 SVGIG (reference sequence). The CDR3 sequence is 15 residues long. Here the CDR3 DNA reads TGTGCCTGGTCGAGATCGGGACAGCCGTCGGAGACCCAGTACTTC. As protein: CAWSRSGQPSETQYF.

The V gene is TRBV4-3, the J gene TRBJ2-7, with TRBD2 as a possible D gene (5 bases). The ends were cut back, 1 base at V and 4 bases at J, with 11 bases in the middle. This CDR3 is 14 amino acids long. In germline, CDR1 is LGHNA, CDR2 YSLEER. The CDR3 nucleotides read TGCGCCAGCAGCCAAGGGGTGACGGGATACGAGCAGTACTTC. Amino acid sequence: CASSQGVTGYEQYF.

The rearrangement uses TRBV19 and TRBJ1-2, with 11 bases identical to TRBD1. Germline V gene lookup returns CDR1 LNHDA and CDR2 SQIVND (reference sequence). The CDR3 runs to 15 residues. Trimming cost V 5 bases and J 7 bases; bases outside gene matches: 9. CDR3 region: CASSFGQGASGGYTF. The CDR3 DNA reads as TGTGCCAGTAGTTTCGGACAGGGGGCTTCTGGTGGCTACACCTTC.

V gene TRBV5-1 combines with J gene TRBJ1-5, with D perhaps matching TRBD1 (5 bases). CDR1 and CDR2 from the germline V gene are SGHRS and YFSETQ. CDR3 length: 15 residues. The V gene lost 0 bases and the J gene lost 4 bases, with 11 bases spanning the gap. The CDR3 DNA follows: TGCGCCAGCAGCTTGGGGGGACTGCAGAATCAGCCCCAGCATTTT. Amino acid sequence: CASSLGGLQNQPQHF. Full variable domain (remainder filled in from reference TRBV5-1 and TRBJ1-5): KAGVTQTPRYLIKTRGQQVTLSCSPISGHRSVSWYQQTPGQGLQFLFEYFSETQRNKGNFPGRFSGRQFSNSRSEMNVSTLELGDSALYLCASSLGGLQNQPQHFGDGTRLSIL.

The CDR3 sequence: CASSESWQGDGYTF. As DNA, the CDR3 is TGTGCCAGCAGTGAAAGTTGGCAGGGGGATGGCTACACCTTC. The J gene is TRBJ1-2, the V gene TRBV6-1; TRBD1 matches 7 bases. The CDR3 length is 14 residues. Germline V gene lookup returns CDR1 MNHNS and CDR2 SASEGT. V lost 2 bases and J lost 6; bases outside the gene matches: 6.

The chain employs TRBV10-1 and TRBJ2-1, with 9 nucleotides matching TRBD2. This CDR3 has 14 residues. Germline CDR1 reads WNHNN; CDR2 reads SYGVQD (reference sequence). V shed 11 bases, J shed 4 bases, and the junction held 9 bases outside the gene matches. CDR3 sequence: CAGAGLAMYNEQFF. CDR3 in DNA: TGCGCCGGGGCCGGACTAGCGATGTACAATGAGCAGTTCTTC.

The chain has TRBV28 and TRBJ2-1; 7 bases align to TRBD2. Germline V gives CDR1 MDHEN, CDR2 SYDVKM. The CDR3 covers 15 residues. After removal of 7 bases from V and 0 bases from J, the junction contained 6 bases not matched to a gene. CDR3 residues: CASTAGGSSYNEQFF. The CDR3 coding sequence is TGTGCCAGCACTGCCGGCGGGAGCTCCTACAATGAGCAGTTCTTC.